This record concerns one T cell receptor (beta chain) sequence. Its matching antigen is unknown. This sample stems from a study of PD-1 blockade in classical Hodgkin lymphoma. Time point meaning: cycle 4 day 1 (C4D1), after 5 to 7 weeks of nivolumab. All the patients suffered relapse after autologous stem cell transplantation, and brentuximab vedotin exposure differed. Assay used: immunoSEQ multiplex PCR; TCRdb lists only in-frame clones, some missing. The table includes some 110,000 clones, roughly 89% detected once. Germline CDR1 and CDR2: SNHLY and FYNNEI. V was cut by 7 bases and J by 2 bases, with 9 bases left in between. This CDR3 contains 14 residues. Points from the study as a whole: It was CD4+ TCR diversity, not CD8+, that rose significantly by C4D1.

This sequence was found in a human donor with classical Hodgkin lymphoma. Sequencing used peripheral blood mononuclear cells (PBMCs), obtained before the fourth cycle of nivolumab. The V and J genes are TRBV2 and TRBJ2-6, with no clear D. The CDR3 is CASKGSAGANVLTF. As DNA, the CDR3 is TGTGCCAGCAAGGGTTCTGCTGGGGCCAACGTCCTGACTTTC.